This is a list of T cell receptor beta chains from one sample in a study of T cell changes during pregnancy in multiple sclerosis. Assay: immunoSEQ multiplex PCR; the TCRdb copy retains only in-frame clones and omits some. The sample has about 8,000 clones; 87% are singletons. The material sequenced was CD8+ T cells from peripheral blood mononuclear cells, taken in the first trimester of pregnancy. The receptors were gathered from a female donor in good health, enrolled as a control in a pregnancy study. The CDR3 runs from the conserved cysteine through the conserved F or W. The D gene is left open where the match is weak.

V gene: TRBV11-2
J gene: TRBJ2-3
D gene: .
CDR3 protein: CASSLDPGVMADTQYF

V gene: TRBV27
J gene: TRBJ2-4
D gene: .
CDR3 protein: CASGIAKNIQYF

V gene: TRBV5-6
J gene: TRBJ1-4
D gene: .
CDR3 protein: CASSFLATNEKLFF

V gene: TRBV4-3
J gene: TRBJ2-1
D gene: TRBD2
CDR3 protein: CASSRGLGEVDEQFF

V gene: TRBV4-2
J gene: TRBJ1-5
D gene: TRBD1
CDR3 protein: CASSQDLGTGNQPQHF

V gene: TRBV7-9
J gene: TRBJ1-5
D gene: TRBD1
CDR3 protein: CASSSRQGGQPQHF

V gene: TRBV7-9
J gene: TRBJ1-3
D gene: .
CDR3 protein: CASSALSSGNTIYF

V gene: TRBV6-7
J gene: TRBJ1-2
D gene: .
CDR3 protein: CASSEHQAHYGYTF

V gene: TRBV6-4
J gene: TRBJ2-1
D gene: TRBD1
CDR3 protein: CASSEGTGVNEQFF

V gene: TRBV12-2
J gene: TRBJ2-2
D gene: .
CDR3 protein: CASRLAGLAGELFF

V gene: TRBV11-2
J gene: TRBJ2-3
D gene: .
CDR3 protein: CASSLVQGGRTDTQYF

V gene: TRBV28
J gene: TRBJ2-1
D gene: TRBD2
CDR3 protein: CASRPPGGTYNEQFF

V gene: TRBV21-1
J gene: TRBJ1-1
D gene: .
CDR3 protein: CAFDSGQLQPNTEAFF

V gene: TRBV6-1
J gene: TRBJ2-6
D gene: TRBD1
CDR3 protein: CASSKGQEGANVLTF

V gene: TRBV6-1
J gene: TRBJ2-7
D gene: .
CDR3 protein: CASVREFSSYEQYF

V gene: TRBV28
J gene: TRBJ1-1
D gene: .
CDR3 protein: CASSLFPGNTEAFF

V gene: TRBV7-2
J gene: TRBJ1-1
D gene: TRBD1
CDR3 protein: CASSLARTGRDTEAFF

V gene: TRBV4-3
J gene: TRBJ1-4
D gene: .
CDR3 protein: CASSQDWTENEKLFF

V gene: TRBV6-6
J gene: TRBJ2-2
D gene: .
CDR3 protein: CASSYLNGELFF

V gene: TRBV19
J gene: TRBJ1-1
D gene: TRBD1
CDR3 protein: CASNQQGENTEAFF

V gene: TRBV27
J gene: TRBJ1-4
D gene: .
CDR3 protein: CASSTGEKLFF

V gene: TRBV5-6
J gene: TRBJ2-1
D gene: .
CDR3 protein: CASSSPLQSSYNEQFF

V gene: TRBV5-1
J gene: TRBJ1-3
D gene: .
CDR3 protein: CASTYGGGAYLPRADQAGNTIYF

V gene: TRBV7-9
J gene: TRBJ1-2
D gene: .
CDR3 protein: CASSSATASLSNYGYTF

V gene: TRBV9
J gene: .
D gene: TRBD2
CDR3 protein: CASSVNPSGSYHEQYF

V gene: TRBV7-8
J gene: TRBJ2-7
D gene: .
CDR3 protein: CASSPHQGPSYEQYF

V gene: TRBV12-5
J gene: TRBJ2-4
D gene: .
CDR3 protein: CASGSYPEGVAKNIQYF

V gene: TRBV15
J gene: TRBJ2-1
D gene: .
CDR3 protein: CATSKMAVMYNEQFF

V gene: TRBV13
J gene: TRBJ2-7
D gene: TRBD2
CDR3 protein: CASSLAGGTYEQYF

V gene: TRBV9
J gene: TRBJ2-5
D gene: .
CDR3 protein: CASSVAGQETQYF

V gene: TRBV2
J gene: TRBJ1-4
D gene: .
CDR3 protein: CASSELAANDLTNEKLFF

V gene: TRBV4-1
J gene: TRBJ1-1
D gene: TRBD1
CDR3 protein: CASSQEAGGSTEAFF

V gene: TRBV30
J gene: TRBJ1-6
D gene: .
CDR3 protein: CAWSTGISNSPLHF

V gene: TRBV18
J gene: TRBJ1-5
D gene: TRBD1
CDR3 protein: CASSPPGQGQPQHF

V gene: TRBV15
J gene: TRBJ2-7
D gene: TRBD1
CDR3 protein: CATSVGQGLDEQYF

V gene: TRBV29-1
J gene: TRBJ1-1
D gene: TRBD1
CDR3 protein: CSVGGDSVGPEAFF

V gene: TRBV9
J gene: TRBJ1-2
D gene: .
CDR3 protein: CASSPQPLGGKGYTF

V gene: TRBV7-8
J gene: TRBJ2-5
D gene: TRBD2
CDR3 protein: CASSSPSGGYKRGQYF

V gene: TRBV4-1
J gene: TRBJ2-5
D gene: .
CDR3 protein: CASSQEGDGETQYF

V gene: TRBV5-4
J gene: TRBJ2-1
D gene: .
CDR3 protein: CASSQGHPVRSPYNEQFF

V gene: TRBV19
J gene: TRBJ1-1
D gene: .
CDR3 protein: CASTGQLMNTEAFF

V gene: TRBV15
J gene: TRBJ2-7
D gene: TRBD1
CDR3 protein: CATSRVRDRGYSYEQYF

V gene: TRBV30
J gene: TRBJ2-1
D gene: TRBD2
CDR3 protein: CAWASGVYEQFF

V gene: TRBV25-1
J gene: TRBJ2-3
D gene: TRBD1
CDR3 protein: CASSFGQGEADTQYF

V gene: TRBV6-1
J gene: TRBJ2-1
D gene: TRBD2
CDR3 protein: CASSEEAGEGYNEQFF

V gene: TRBV5-6
J gene: TRBJ2-3
D gene: TRBD2
CDR3 protein: CASSFGGIAGGYTDTQYF

V gene: TRBV27
J gene: TRBJ2-7
D gene: TRBD2
CDR3 protein: CASSVGGSGGTYEQYF

V gene: TRBV5-5
J gene: TRBJ2-7
D gene: TRBD2
CDR3 protein: CASSYSGGAWGEQYF

V gene: TRBV13
J gene: TRBJ2-5
D gene: TRBD1
CDR3 protein: CASSSIWDRQETQYF